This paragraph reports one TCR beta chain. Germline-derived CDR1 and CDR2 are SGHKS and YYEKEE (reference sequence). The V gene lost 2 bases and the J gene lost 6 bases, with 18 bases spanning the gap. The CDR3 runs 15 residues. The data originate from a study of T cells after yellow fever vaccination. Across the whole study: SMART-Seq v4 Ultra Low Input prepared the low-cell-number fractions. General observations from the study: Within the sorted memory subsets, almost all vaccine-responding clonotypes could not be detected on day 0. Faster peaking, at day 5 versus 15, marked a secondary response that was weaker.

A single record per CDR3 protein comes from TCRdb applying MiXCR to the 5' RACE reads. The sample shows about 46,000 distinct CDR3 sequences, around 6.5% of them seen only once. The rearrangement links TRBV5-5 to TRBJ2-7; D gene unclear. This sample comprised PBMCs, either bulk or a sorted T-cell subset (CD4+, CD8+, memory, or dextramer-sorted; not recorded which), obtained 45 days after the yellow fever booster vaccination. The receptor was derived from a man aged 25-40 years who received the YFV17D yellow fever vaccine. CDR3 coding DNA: TGTGCCAGCAGCTTCCCGCCAAGACCTACGGGCGAGCAGTACTTC. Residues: CASSFPPRPTGEQYF.